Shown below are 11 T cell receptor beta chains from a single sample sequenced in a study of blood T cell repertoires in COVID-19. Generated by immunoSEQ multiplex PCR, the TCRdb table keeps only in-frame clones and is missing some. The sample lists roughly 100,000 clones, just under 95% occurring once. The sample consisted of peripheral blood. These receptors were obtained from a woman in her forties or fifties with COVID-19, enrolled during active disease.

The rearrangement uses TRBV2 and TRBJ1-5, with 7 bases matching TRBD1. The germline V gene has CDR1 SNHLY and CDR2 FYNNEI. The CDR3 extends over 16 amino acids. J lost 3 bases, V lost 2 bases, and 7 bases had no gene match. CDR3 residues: CASSEHGTAYNQPQHF. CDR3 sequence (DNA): TGTGCCAGCAGTGAACACGGGACAGCTTACAATCAGCCCCAGCATTTT. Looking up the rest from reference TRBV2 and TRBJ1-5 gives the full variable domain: EPEVTQTPSHQVTQMGQEVILRCVPISNHLYFYWYRQILGQKVEFLVSFYNNEISEKSEIFDDQFSVERPDGSNFTLKIRSTKLEDSAMYFCASSEHGTAYNQPQHFGDGTRLSIL.

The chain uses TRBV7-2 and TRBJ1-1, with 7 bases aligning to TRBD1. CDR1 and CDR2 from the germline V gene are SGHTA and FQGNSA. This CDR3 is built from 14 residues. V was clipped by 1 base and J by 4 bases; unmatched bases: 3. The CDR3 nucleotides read TGTGCCAGCAGCTTAGGAGGGGGCGTCACTGAAGCTTTCTTT. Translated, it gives CASSLGGGVTEAFF.

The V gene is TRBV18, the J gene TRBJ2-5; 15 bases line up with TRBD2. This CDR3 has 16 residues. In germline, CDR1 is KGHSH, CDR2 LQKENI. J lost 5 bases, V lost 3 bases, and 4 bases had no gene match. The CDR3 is CASSPGTSGGTETQYF. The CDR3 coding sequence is TGTGCCAGCTCACCTGGGACTAGCGGGGGGACGGAGACCCAGTACTTC.

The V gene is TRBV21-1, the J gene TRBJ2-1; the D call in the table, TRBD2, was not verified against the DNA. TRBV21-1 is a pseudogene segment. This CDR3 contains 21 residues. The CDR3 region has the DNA TGTGCCAGCAGCAAATGGGATGGTAATGGACTAGCGGGCCTTTTGCACAATGAGCAGTTCTTC. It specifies CASSKWDGNGLAGLLHNEQFF.

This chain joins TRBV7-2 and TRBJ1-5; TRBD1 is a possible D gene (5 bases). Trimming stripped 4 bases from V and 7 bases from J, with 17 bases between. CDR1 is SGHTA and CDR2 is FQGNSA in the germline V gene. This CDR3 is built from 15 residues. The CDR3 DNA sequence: TGTGCCAGCAGCTCCGGGGATGGGGGAGGCCAGCCCCAGCATTTT. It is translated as CASSSGDGGGQPQHF.

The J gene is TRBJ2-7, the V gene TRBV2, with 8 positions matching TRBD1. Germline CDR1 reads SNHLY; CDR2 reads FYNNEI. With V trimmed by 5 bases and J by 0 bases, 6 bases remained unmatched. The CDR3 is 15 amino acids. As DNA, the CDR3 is TGTGCCAGCAGTCCCAGACAGGGGTTCTCCTACGAGCAGTACGTC. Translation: CASSPRQGFSYEQYV.

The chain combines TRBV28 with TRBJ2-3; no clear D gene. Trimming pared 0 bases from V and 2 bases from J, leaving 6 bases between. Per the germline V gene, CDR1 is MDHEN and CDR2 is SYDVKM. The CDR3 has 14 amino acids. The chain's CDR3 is CASSLWRDTDTQYF. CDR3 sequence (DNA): TGTGCCAGCAGTTTATGGAGAGACACAGATACGCAGTATTTT.

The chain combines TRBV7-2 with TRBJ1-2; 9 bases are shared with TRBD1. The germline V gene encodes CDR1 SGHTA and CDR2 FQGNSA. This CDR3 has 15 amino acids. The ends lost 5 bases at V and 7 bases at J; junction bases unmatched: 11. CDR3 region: CASSLVDRGIVGYTF. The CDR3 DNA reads TGTGCCAGCAGCCTTGTTGACAGGGGGATTGTTGGCTACACCTTC.

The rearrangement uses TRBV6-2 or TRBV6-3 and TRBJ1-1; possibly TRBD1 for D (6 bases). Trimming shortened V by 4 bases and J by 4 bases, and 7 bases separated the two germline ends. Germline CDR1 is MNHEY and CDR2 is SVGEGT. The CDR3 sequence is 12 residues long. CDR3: CASSFRGTEAFF. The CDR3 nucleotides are TGTGCCAGCAGTTTCAGGGGCACTGAAGCTTTCTTT.

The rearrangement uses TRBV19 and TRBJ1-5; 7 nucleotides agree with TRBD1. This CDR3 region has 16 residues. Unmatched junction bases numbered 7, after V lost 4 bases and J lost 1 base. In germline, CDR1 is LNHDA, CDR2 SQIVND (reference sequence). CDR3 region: CASSKGLGQSNQPQHF. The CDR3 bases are TGTGCCAGTAGTAAGGGACTGGGACAGAGCAATCAGCCCCAGCATTTT.

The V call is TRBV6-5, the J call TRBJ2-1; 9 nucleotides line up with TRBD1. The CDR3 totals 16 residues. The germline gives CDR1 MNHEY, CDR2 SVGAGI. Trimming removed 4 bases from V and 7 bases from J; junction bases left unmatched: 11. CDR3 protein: CASSLGGQGFVNEQFF. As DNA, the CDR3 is TGTGCCAGCAGTTTGGGGGGACAGGGTTTTGTAAATGAGCAGTTCTTC.